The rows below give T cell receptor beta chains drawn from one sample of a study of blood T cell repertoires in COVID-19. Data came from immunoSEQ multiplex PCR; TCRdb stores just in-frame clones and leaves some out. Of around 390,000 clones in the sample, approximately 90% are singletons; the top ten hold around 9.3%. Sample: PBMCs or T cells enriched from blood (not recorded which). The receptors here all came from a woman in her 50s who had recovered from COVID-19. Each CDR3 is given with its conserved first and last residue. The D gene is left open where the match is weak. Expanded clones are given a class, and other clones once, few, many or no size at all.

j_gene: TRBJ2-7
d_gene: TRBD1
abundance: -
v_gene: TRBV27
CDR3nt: TGTGCCAGCAGGCTGACAAGGGGGCAACCCTACGAGCAGTACTTC
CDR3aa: CASRLTRGQPYEQYF

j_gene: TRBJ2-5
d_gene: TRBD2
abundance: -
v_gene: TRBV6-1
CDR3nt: TGTGCCAGCAGTGAAGGTATAGCGGGGCAAGAGACCCAGTACTTC
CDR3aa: CASSEGIAGQETQYF

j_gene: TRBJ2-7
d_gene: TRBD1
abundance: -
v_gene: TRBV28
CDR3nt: TGTGCCAGCAGTGTAAAGGGGGCTCGGCAGTACTTC
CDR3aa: CASSVKGARQYF

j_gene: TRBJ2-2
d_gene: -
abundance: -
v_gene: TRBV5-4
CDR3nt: TGTGCCAGCAGCACGACAGTCACCACCGGGGAGCTGTTTTTT
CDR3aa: CASSTTVTTGELFF

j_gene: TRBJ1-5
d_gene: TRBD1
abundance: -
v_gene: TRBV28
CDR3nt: TGTGCCATTAGACAGGGGGCGAATCAGCCCCAGCATTTT
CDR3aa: CAIRQGANQPQHF

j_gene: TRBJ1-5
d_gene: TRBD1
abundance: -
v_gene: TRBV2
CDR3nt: TGTGCCAGCAGTCGAACAGGGGGAAATCAGCCCCAGCATTTT
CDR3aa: CASSRTGGNQPQHF

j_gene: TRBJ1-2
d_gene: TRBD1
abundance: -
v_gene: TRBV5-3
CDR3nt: TGTGCCAGAAGCTTGGAACTAACAGGGGGAGGTGGTGGCTACACCTTC
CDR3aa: CARSLELTGGGGGYTF

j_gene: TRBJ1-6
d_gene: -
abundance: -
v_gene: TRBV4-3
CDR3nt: TGCGCCAGCAGCCAAGCGGCGGATTCACCCCTCCACTTT
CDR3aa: CASSQAADSPLHF

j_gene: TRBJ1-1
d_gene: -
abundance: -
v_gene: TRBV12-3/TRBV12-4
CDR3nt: TGTGCCAGCAGTTTTAACAGGGTCACAACTTTCTTT
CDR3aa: CASSFNRVTTFF

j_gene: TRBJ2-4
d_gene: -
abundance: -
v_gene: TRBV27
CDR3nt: TGTGCCAGCAGCCTCATGGGACAAGCCAAAAACATTCAGTACTTC
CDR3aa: CASSLMGQAKNIQYF

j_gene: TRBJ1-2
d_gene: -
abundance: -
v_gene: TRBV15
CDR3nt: TGTGCCACCAGCAGAGATATGACAGCCTATGGCTACACCTTC
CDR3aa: CATSRDMTAYGYTF

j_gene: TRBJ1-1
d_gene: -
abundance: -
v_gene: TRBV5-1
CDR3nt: TGCGCCAGCAGCCAGGGACAGAACACTGAAGCTTTCTTT
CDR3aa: CASSQGQNTEAFF

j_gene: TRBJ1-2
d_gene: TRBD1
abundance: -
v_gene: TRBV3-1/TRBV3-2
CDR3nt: TGTGCCAGCAGCCAACAACAGGGGGCTCGGTGCACCTTC
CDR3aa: CASSQQQGARCTF

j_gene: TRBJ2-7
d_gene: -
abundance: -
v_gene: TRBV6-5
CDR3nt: TGTGCCAGCAGTTTACTCTCCCCGCCGAGGGAGCAGTACTTC
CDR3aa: CASSLLSPPREQYF

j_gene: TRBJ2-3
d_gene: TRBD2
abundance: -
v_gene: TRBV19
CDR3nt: TGTGCCAGTAAGGTTGCTAGCGGGGACGCAGATACGCAGTATTTT
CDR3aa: CASKVASGDADTQYF

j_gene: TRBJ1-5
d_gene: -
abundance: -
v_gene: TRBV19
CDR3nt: TGTGCCAGTAGTATCCACCCGCCGACAAATCAGCCCCAGCATTTT
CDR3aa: CASSIHPPTNQPQHF

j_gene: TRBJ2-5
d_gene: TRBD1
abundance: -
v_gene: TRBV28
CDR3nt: TGTGCCAGCAGTACTCTGAACAGGGGAGAAGAGACCCAGTACTTC
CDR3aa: CASSTLNRGEETQYF

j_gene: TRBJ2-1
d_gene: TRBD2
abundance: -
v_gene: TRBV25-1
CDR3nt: TGTGCCAGCAGTGAATATGCGCTAGCGGGGGGGGATGAGCAGTTCTTC
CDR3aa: CASSEYALAGGDEQFF

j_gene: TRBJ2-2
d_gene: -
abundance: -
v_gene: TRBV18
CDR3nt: TGTGCCAGCTCCCTAATCAGACAGGATTACACCGGGGAGCTGTTTTTT
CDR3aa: CASSLIRQDYTGELFF

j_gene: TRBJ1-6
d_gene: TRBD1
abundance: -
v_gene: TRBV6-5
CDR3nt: TGTGCCAGCAGGCCCCAGGGGGCCTATAATTCACCCCTCCACTTT
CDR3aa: CASRPQGAYNSPLHF

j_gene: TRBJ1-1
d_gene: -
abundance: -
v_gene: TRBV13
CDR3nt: TGTGCCAGCAGCTTGGGGGGGGTCTCTGAAGCTTTCTTT
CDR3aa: CASSLGGVSEAFF

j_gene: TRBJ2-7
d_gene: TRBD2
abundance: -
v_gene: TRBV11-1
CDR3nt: TGTGCCAGCAGCTACCTAGCGGGGGACAACTACGAGCAGTACTTC
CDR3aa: CASSYLAGDNYEQYF

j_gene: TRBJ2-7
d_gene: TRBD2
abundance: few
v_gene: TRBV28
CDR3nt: TGTGCCAGCAGTGTGGGACTATTTTACGAGCAGTACTTC
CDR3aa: CASSVGLFYEQYF

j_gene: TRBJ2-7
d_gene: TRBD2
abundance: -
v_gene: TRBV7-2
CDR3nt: TGTGCCAGCAGCTACGGACTAGCGGGGGGCAGGGGCTACGAGCAGTACTTC
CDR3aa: CASSYGLAGGRGYEQYF

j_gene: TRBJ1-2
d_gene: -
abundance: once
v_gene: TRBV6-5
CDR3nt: TGTGCCAGCAGCATACAGGTTGGCTATGGCTACACCTTC
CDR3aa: CASSIQVGYGYTF

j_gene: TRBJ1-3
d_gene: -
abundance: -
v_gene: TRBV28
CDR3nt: TGTGCCAGCAGGAGGTCCCAGGGAACACCTGGAAACACCATATATTTT
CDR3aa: CASRRSQGTPGNTIYF

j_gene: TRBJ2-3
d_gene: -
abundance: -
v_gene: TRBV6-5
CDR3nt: TGTGCCAGCAGGCCGACAGGACCGACAGATACGCAGTATTTT
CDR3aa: CASRPTGPTDTQYF